The rows below give T cell receptor beta chains drawn from one sample of a study of cytomegalovirus exposure and HLA in healthy donors. Some clones are missing from TCRdb's copy, which holds only in-frame ones; the method was immunoSEQ multiplex PCR. The sample shows 150,000 or so clones, over 65% of them seen only once. Sequencing used PBMCs. Receptors originate from a man aged 25-45 years in good health and CMV-seronegative. The CDR3 runs from the conserved cysteine through the conserved F or W. D genes are given only for firm matches. The size entry is marked missing in some rows and otherwise reads once, few, many or a size class.

v_gene,len,j_gene,abundance,d_gene,CDR3nt,CDR3aa
TRBV2,16,TRBJ1-3,NA,TRBD1,TGTGCCAGCAGTTGGGACAGGGGGTTCTCTGGAAACACCATATATTTT,CASSWDRGFSGNTIYF
TRBV7-2,15,TRBJ1-2,NA,NA,TGTGCCAGCAGCTTAGAGGGGTCCACGGGCTATGGCTACACCTTC,CASSLEGSTGYGYTF
TRBV9,16,TRBJ2-3,NA,NA,TGTGCCAGCAGCGTAGGATTCGGGACTCGAGCAGATACGCAGTATTTT,CASSVGFGTRADTQYF
TRBV7-2,13,TRBJ2-5,NA,NA,TGTGCCAGCAGCTGGGGACACGGAGAGACCCAGTACTTC,CASSWGHGETQYF
TRBV2,13,TRBJ2-7,NA,TRBD1,TGTGCCAGCCGGGACAGGATTTCCTACGAGCAGTACTTC,CASRDRISYEQYF
TRBV2,12,TRBJ2-3,NA,NA,TGTGCCAGCAGTGAACGTACAGATACGCAGTATTTT,CASSERTDTQYF
TRBV4-3,16,TRBJ2-1,NA,TRBD1,TGCGCCAGCAGCCAAGATCGACAGGGGATCTCCAATGAGCAGTTCTTC,CASSQDRQGISNEQFF
TRBV6-4,15,TRBJ2-1,NA,TRBD2,TGTGCCAGCAGTGCGACTAGCGGGGGGGCTCGGGAGCAGTTCTTC,CASSATSGGAREQFF
TRBV7-2,15,TRBJ1-5,NA,NA,TGTGCCAGCAGCCCCCAGACACTGAGCAATCAGCCCCAGCATTTT,CASSPQTLSNQPQHF
TRBV9,14,TRBJ2-7,NA,NA,TGTGCCAGCAGCGTGGGCCCGAGCATCTACGAGCAGTACTTC,CASSVGPSIYEQYF
TRBV7-9,15,TRBJ2-1,NA,NA,TGTGCCAGCAGCTTCGAGGGAAGCTCCTACAATGAGCAGTTCTTC,CASSFEGSSYNEQFF
TRBV7-3,15,TRBJ2-3,NA,TRBD1,TGTGCCAGCAGCCTGACAGGGGGCAAGGATGATACGCAGTATTTT,CASSLTGGKDDTQYF
TRBV6-1,14,TRBJ1-2,NA,NA,TGTGCCAGCAGTGGGGCAGGAGGGAGCTATGGCTACACCTTC,CASSGAGGSYGYTF
TRBV5-4,14,TRBJ2-3,NA,TRBD2,TGTGCCAGCAGCCAGCGGGATGGCACAGATACGCAGTATTTT,CASSQRDGTDTQYF
TRBV7-8,12,TRBJ1-2,NA,NA,TGTGCCAGCAGCCAAGACGGGGGTGGCTACCCCTTC,CASSQDGGGYPF
TRBV6-6,14,TRBJ1-2,NA,TRBD1,TGTGCCAGCAGTTACCGGGACAGGGAATATGGCTACACCTTC,CASSYRDREYGYTF
TRBV25-1,15,TRBJ1-2,NA,TRBD1,TGTGCCAGCAGTGTAGATCAGGGGGCAAACTATGGCTACACCTTC,CASSVDQGANYGYTF
TRBV5-1,15,TRBJ2-7,NA,NA,TGCGCCAGCAGCTTGGGGGACATTGAAATCTACGAGCAGTACTTC,CASSLGDIEIYEQYF
TRBV6-1,12,TRBJ1-4,NA,NA,TGTGCCAGCAGTTATGTACGGGAAAAACTGTTTTTT,CASSYVREKLFF
TRBV19,13,TRBJ1-3,NA,TRBD1,TGTGCCAGCGGACAGGGTGCTGGAAACACCATATATTTT,CASGQGAGNTIYF
TRBV7-9,16,TRBJ1-6,once,TRBD1,TGTGCCAGCAGCTTAGCCGCAGGGGGGTACTCTTCACCCCTCCACTTT,CASSLAAGGYSSPLHF
TRBV18,15,TRBJ2-2,NA,NA,TGTGCCAGCTCACCACCGGGAGCAAACACCGGGGAGCTGTTTTTT,CASSPPGANTGELFF
TRBV28,14,TRBJ1-3,once,NA,TGTGCCAGCAGTTTAGAGGGTAATAGAAACACCATATATTTT,CASSLEGNRNTIYF
TRBV5-6,14,TRBJ1-2,NA,TRBD1,TGTGCCAGCAGCTTAGGACAGGCTAACTATGGCTACACCTTC,CASSLGQANYGYTF
TRBV15,14,TRBJ2-3,NA,NA,TGTGCCACCAGCAGAGATCCAAGCACAGATACGCAGTATTTT,CATSRDPSTDTQYF
TRBV19,13,TRBJ1-1,NA,NA,TGTGCCAGTAGATTGACAATCAACACTGAAGCTTTCTTT,CASRLTINTEAFF
TRBV6-5,14,TRBJ2-7,NA,NA,TGTGCCAGCAGTTATGACAGGACCGCCTACGAGCAGTACTTC,CASSYDRTAYEQYF
TRBV20-1,11,TRBJ2-7,NA,NA,TGCAGTGCTACAGGGAACTACGAGCAGTACTTC,CSATGNYEQYF
TRBV5-6,13,TRBJ1-2,NA,TRBD1,TGTGCCAGCAGCGACACAGGGGGCAATGGCTACCCCTTC,CASSDTGGNGYPF
TRBV6-5,12,TRBJ2-1,NA,TRBD1,TGTGCCAGCAGCACAGGGGGCAATGAGCAGTTCTTC,CASSTGGNEQFF
TRBV6-4,14,TRBJ2-3,few,TRBD2,TGTGCCAGCAGTTATCGGGGGGACGCAGATACGCAGTATTTT,CASSYRGDADTQYF
TRBV5-1,16,TRBJ2-2,NA,TRBD1,TGCGCCAGCAGCTGGTCAACAGGGGCGGACACCGGGGAGCTGTTTTTT,CASSWSTGADTGELFF
TRBV6-5,15,TRBJ1-5,NA,TRBD1,TGTGCCAGCAGTTACGCCGGACAGGGGAAGGGGCCCCAGAATTTT,CASSYAGQGKGPQNF
TRBV9,16,TRBJ2-1,NA,TRBD2,TGTGCCAGCACGGCGGCTAGCGGGACGCTGGGGAATGAGCAGTTCTTC,CASTAASGTLGNEQFF
TRBV9,14,TRBJ2-3,NA,NA,TGTGCCAGCAGCATCGACTCCCCCTCGGATACGCAGTATTTT,CASSIDSPSDTQYF
TRBV5-1,14,TRBJ1-1,NA,TRBD1,TGCGCCAGCAGCAGCACGACAGGGCACACTGAAGCTTTCTTT,CASSSTTGHTEAFF
TRBV7-2,14,TRBJ2-2,NA,NA,TGTGCCAGCAGCCTGGGGGCTGCAACCGGGGAGCTGTTTTTT,CASSLGAATGELFF
TRBV6-1,16,TRBJ2-4,NA,TRBD1,TGTGCCAGCAGTGAAGCCGACAGGGGGGCCAAAAACATTCAGTACTTC,CASSEADRGAKNIQYF
TRBV28,12,TRBJ2-7,NA,NA,TGTGCCACTGACGCGGGGGCAAGGGAGCAGTACTTC,CATDAGAREQYF
TRBV27,11,TRBJ2-1,NA,NA,TGTGCCAGCGCTAGGGGATTCGAGCAGTTCTTC,CASARGFEQFF
TRBV19,16,TRBJ2-7,once,TRBD1,TGTGCCAGTAGCGTAGATACAGGGGGCTCAGCCAACGAGCAGTACTTC,CASSVDTGGSANEQYF
TRBV19,14,TRBJ2-5,NA,TRBD2,TGTGCCAGTAGTCCGGTAGCGGGAGAAGAGACCCAGTACTTC,CASSPVAGEETQYF
TRBV9,15,TRBJ1-4,NA,NA,TGTGCCAGCAGCGTAGGACGCGACTTATATGAAAAACTGTTTTTT,CASSVGRDLYEKLFF
TRBV7-9,16,TRBJ2-5,NA,TRBD1,TGTGCCAGCAGCTCCTGGGACAGGGTGAAGAGAGAGACCCAGTACTTC,CASSSWDRVKRETQYF